Below are 30 T cell receptor beta chains sequenced from a single sample in a study of graft-versus-host responses after intestinal transplantation. The data were produced by immunoSEQ multiplex PCR, yet TCRdb's version contains in-frame clones alone and is incomplete. The sample consists of tens of thousands of clones, about 45% of them appearing once. Irradiated, violet-dye-labeled stimulators (approximately 200,000) were plated alongside approximately 200,000 CFSE-labeled responders. Source: alloreactive CD8+ T cells from a mixed lymphocyte reaction culture, taken before transplantation. Subset defined: CFSE-low proliferating T cells sorted from roughly 6-day pre-transplant mixed lymphocyte reaction (GvH or HvG direction). All receptors come from a human patient who was an organ donor for intestinal transplantation.

In DNA form, the CDR3 reads TGCGCCAGCAGCTTGGCTCCTCAGGGGGTCCACAATGAGCAGTTCTTC. This gives the protein CASSLAPQGVHNEQFF. This chain links TRBV5-1 with TRBJ2-1, with TRBD1 identical over 7 bases. The CDR3 contains 16 residues. Germline values: CDR1 SGHRS, CDR2 YFSETQ. V dropped 0 bases and J dropped 5; count of bases not matched to a gene: 8.

This chain links TRBV5-1 with TRBJ1-2, with D unresolved. The V end was cut by 4 bases, the J end by 4 bases, with 14 bases between. Per germline, CDR1 SGHRS and CDR2 YFSETQ. CDR3 length: 14 amino acids. The CDR3 region has the DNA TGCGCCAGCAGCCCATGGGAACAGCCCTATGGCTACACCTTC. Amino acid sequence: CASSPWEQPYGYTF.

This chain connects TRBV5-1 to TRBJ1-1; a weak D match, TRBD1 (6 bases). This CDR3 spans 14 amino acids. Trimming shortened V by 4 bases and J by 1 base, and 11 bases separated the two germline ends. Germline values: CDR1 SGHRS, CDR2 YFSETQ. The CDR3 reads CASSVKQGNTEAFF. The CDR3 region has the DNA TGCGCCAGCAGCGTAAAACAGGGGAACACTGAAGCTTTCTTT.

This clone is medium-sized (0.01 to 0.1%) in the sample. This chain joins TRBV5-4 and TRBJ2-7; D tentatively reads TRBD1 or TRBD2 (6 bases each). CDR3 length: 14 residues. V was clipped by 4 bases and J by 3 bases, with 14 bases between them. Per germline, CDR1 SGHNT and CDR2 YYREEE (reference sequence). The CDR3 DNA follows: TGTGCCAGCAGCGCGATGGGGGGCGGCTACGAGCAGTACTTC. This codes for CASSAMGGGYEQYF.

V is TRBV13 and J is TRBJ2-2, with 12 nucleotides matching TRBD2. Germline lookup yields CDR1 PRHDT and CDR2 FYEKMQ (reference sequence). V trimming: 5 bases; J trimming: 0 bases; junction bases outside the gene matches: 10. CDR3 length: 19 amino acids. The CDR3 here is CASSTTLGLAGSNTGELFF. In nucleotides, the CDR3 is TGTGCCAGCAGCACAACCCTGGGACTAGCGGGCTCGAACACCGGGGAGCTGTTTTTT. Complete variable domain (other parts from reference TRBV13 and TRBJ2-2): AAGVIQSPRHLIKEKRETATLKCYPIPRHDTVYWYQQGPGQDPQFLISFYEKMQSDKGSIPDRFSAQQFSDYHSELNMSSLELGDSALYFCASSTTLGLAGSNTGELFFGEGSRLTVL.

This chain uses TRBV4-1 with TRBJ2-1, with D perhaps TRBD2 (6 bases). V lost 4 bases and J 8 bases, leaving 24 bases between the germline ends. The germline gives CDR1 MGHRA, CDR2 YSYEKL. The CDR3 totals 17 residues. The DNA for the CDR3 is TGCGCCAGCAGCCCCGTGGATTGGGTGGGAGGAGGTGATGAGCAGTTCTTC. It encodes CASSPVDWVGGGDEQFF.

J is TRBJ2-4 and V is TRBV4-1, with unresolved D. V was shortened by 1 base and J by 0 bases, with 10 bases between the two germline ends. The CDR3 length is 16 residues. Germline CDR1 and CDR2: MGHRA and YSYEKL. In DNA form, the CDR3 reads TGCGCCAGCAGCCAAGGGGGTCTCCTAGCCAAAAACATTCAGTACTTC. Its protein product is CASSQGGLLAKNIQYF.

The genes are TRBV5-6 and TRBJ2-3; 7 bases match TRBD2. V dropped 4 bases and J dropped 4; count of bases not matched to a gene: 6. The CDR3 is 14 residues long. Germline V gives CDR1 SGHDT, CDR2 YYEEEE. CDR3 loop: CASSGRERADTQYF. As DNA, the CDR3 is TGTGCCAGCAGCGGGCGGGAGAGGGCAGATACGCAGTATTTT.

A few counts support this clone. This chain links TRBV27 with TRBJ2-5, with TRBD1 identical over 9 bases. CDR1 MNHEY and CDR2 SMNVEV come from the germline V gene (reference sequence). V dropped 7 bases and J dropped 4; count of bases not matched to a gene: 16. The CDR3 consists of 17 residues. In DNA, the CDR3 is TGTGCCAGCACCACCTCTCCCTGGACAGGGGTTGGAGAGACCCAGTACTTC. Residues: CASTTSPWTGVGETQYF.

A note on this clone: Within the sample, other DNA sequences also encode this same CDR3. The chain joins TRBV23-1 to TRBJ1-3; 7 bases fit TRBD1. TRBV23-1 is treated as an ORF (open reading frame) with a function not yet certain. This CDR3 spans 14 amino acids. The trim removed 6 bases at V and 3 bases at J, leaving 5 bases unmatched. The CDR3 region has the DNA TGCGCCAGCAGGGACGGGACAGATGGAAACACCATATATTTT. Amino acids: CASRDGTDGNTIYF.

This clone turned up a few times. The rearrangement links TRBV30 to TRBJ2-1; 10 bases map to TRBD2. Germline V CDR1 and CDR2: GTSNPN, SVGIG (reference sequence). CDR3 length: 14 amino acids. With V trimmed by 2 bases and J by 10 bases, 8 bases remained unmatched. CDR3 nucleotides: TGTGCCTGGAGTTGGGGCCTAGCGGGAGTGGAGCAGTTCTTC. Its translation: CAWSWGLAGVEQFF.

This clone was recorded a few times. J is TRBJ2-6 and V is TRBV11-2; tentatively, D is TRBD2 (5 bases). Looked up from germline, CDR1 is SGHAT and CDR2 is FQNNGV. The CDR3 is 18 amino acids. Trimming shortened V by 5 bases and J by 0 bases, and 17 bases separated the two germline ends. The CDR3 loop reads CASSQDKSGPSGANVLTF. As DNA, the CDR3 is TGTGCCAGCAGCCAAGATAAGAGCGGACCCTCTGGGGCCAACGTCCTGACTTTC.

The CDR3 is CASSQVEGGHTEAFF. As DNA, the CDR3 is TGCGCCAGCAGCCAAGTCGAGGGTGGACATACTGAAGCTTTCTTT. This rearrangement joins TRBV4-1 to TRBJ1-1; TRBD1 might be the D (5 bases). Per the germline V gene, CDR1 is MGHRA and CDR2 is YSYEKL. Deletions cut 1 base from V and 5 bases from J, with 14 bases between. The CDR3 extends over 15 amino acids.

As for this clone: At one end the junction does not follow the germline gene, possibly because of a read error. Distinct nucleotide sequences in the sample also encode this CDR3. The chain recombines TRBV5-1 with TRBJ2-7; D is unclear. The germline V gene has CDR1 SGHRS and CDR2 YFSETQ. CDR3 length: 15 residues. The CDR3 sequence is CASSLDFDTSYEQYF. The CDR3 nucleotides are TGCGCCAGCAGCTTGGACTTCGACACCTCCTACGAGCAGTACTTT.

This rearrangement joins TRBV2 to TRBJ1-5; 8 nucleotides line up with TRBD1. CDR3 length: 14 amino acids. Germline CDR1 SNHLY, CDR2 FYNNEI. J was trimmed by 2 bases and V by 7 bases; bases with no gene match: 4. CDR3 in amino acids: CASTPGQGNQPQHF. The CDR3 DNA reads as TGTGCCAGCACGCCGGGACAGGGCAATCAGCCCCAGCATTTT.

The chain couples TRBV5-1 to TRBJ2-7; a weak D match, TRBD1 (6 bases). The V end lost 7 bases, the J end lost 2 bases, and 16 bases lay between the germline ends. Germline V lookup: CDR1 SGHRS, CDR2 YFSETQ. The CDR3 totals 14 residues. The CDR3: CASWGHIIPYEQYF. In nucleotides, the CDR3 is TGCGCCAGCTGGGGACATATAATCCCCTACGAGCAGTACTTC.

The chain recombines TRBV5-7 with TRBJ1-2; no clear D. TRBV5-7 is an open reading frame whose function is uncertain. The CDR3 runs to 13 residues. Trimming stripped 5 bases from V and 6 bases from J, with 14 bases between. In DNA form, the CDR3 reads TGTGCCAGCAGGTCGACGGGTGGGAATGGCTACACCTTC. This codes for CASRSTGGNGYTF.

This chain joins TRBV10-2 and TRBJ1-2; weak D call: TRBD1 (5 bases). Between the trimmed V and J ends, which lost 0 bases and 6 bases, there was a span of 11 bases. Per the germline V gene, CDR1 is WSHSY and CDR2 is SAAADI. The CDR3 is 14 residues long. CDR3 residues: CASSESLRGDGYTF. The CDR3 DNA reads as TGCGCCAGCAGTGAGTCCCTAAGGGGAGATGGCTACACCTTC.

Sample share makes this clone medium-sized. The chain carries TRBV7-9 and TRBJ2-1, with D perhaps matching TRBD1 or TRBD2 (5 bases each). CDR3 size: 15 residues. Germline V lookup: CDR1 SEHNR, CDR2 FQNEAQ (reference sequence). Trimming left V 5 bases short and J 10 bases short, with 21 bases between. CDR3 bases: TGTGCCAGCAGCCCCCGGGACCACCTAGTTTCGGAGCAGTTCTTC. Translation: CASSPRDHLVSEQFF. The variable domain in full, completed from reference TRBV7-9 and TRBJ2-1, reads DTGVSQNPRHKITKRGQNVTFRCDPISEHNRLYWYRQTLGQGPEFLTYFQNEAQLEKSRLLSDRFSAERPKGSFSTLEIQRTEQGDSAMYLCASSPRDHLVSEQFFGPGTRLTVL.

This clone was counted a few times. In nucleotides, the CDR3 is TGCGCCAGCAGCATCGGGGGGCACACCGGGGAGCTGTTTTTT. This encodes CASSIGGHTGELFF. The chain combines TRBV4-3 with TRBJ2-2; the D gene is possibly TRBD2 (7 bases). V was trimmed by 5 bases and J by 3 bases, leaving 10 bases between them. Germline CDR1 reads LGHNA; CDR2 reads YSLEER. The CDR3 loop spans 14 amino acids.

This chain links TRBV27 with TRBJ1-1; a weak D match, TRBD1 (6 bases). Trimming shortened V by 1 base and J by 5 bases, and 11 bases separated the two germline ends. This CDR3 comprises 14 residues. Germline V lookup: CDR1 MNHEY, CDR2 SMNVEV (reference sequence). CDR3 sequence: CASSLLGGRTEAFF. The CDR3 DNA sequence: TGTGCCAGCAGTTTATTGGGGGGCAGAACTGAAGCTTTCTTT.

This clone has more than one count but fewer than ten. The chain joins TRBV4-1 to TRBJ2-3; D is ambiguous. The CDR3 runs to 13 residues. Germline V gene data show CDR1 as MGHRA and CDR2 as YSYEKL. Trimming removed 1 base at V and 3 bases at J, with 5 bases between. CDR3 coding DNA: TGCGCCAGCAGCCAAGGAAGGACAGATACGCAGTATTTT. Amino acid sequence: CASSQGRTDTQYF.

The chain carries TRBV15 and TRBJ2-7; 8 bases match TRBD1. CDR1 is LNHNV and CDR2 is YYDKDF in the germline V gene (reference sequence). This CDR3 contains 15 residues. The V and J ends lost 4 bases and 2 bases, in that order; junction bases with no gene match: 7. CDR3 region: CATSKEPGQAYEQYF. As DNA, the CDR3 is TGTGCCACCAGCAAAGAACCGGGACAGGCCTACGAGCAGTACTTC.

This clone was counted a few times. This rearrangement joins TRBV14 to TRBJ2-7; D assignment may be TRBD1 or TRBD2 (5 bases each). V shed 2 bases and J shed 6 bases, with 11 bases lying between them. The length of the CDR3 is 13 residues. Germline CDR1 reads SGHDN; CDR2 reads FVKESK. The CDR3 nucleotides are TGTGCCAGCAGCCAACTAGGGACGCTCGAGCAGTACTTC. This encodes CASSQLGTLEQYF. Full variable domain (outside the CDR3, taken from reference TRBV14 and TRBJ2-7): EAGVTQFPSHSVIEKGQTVTLRCDPISGHDNLYWYRRVMGKEIKFLLHFVKESKQDESGMPNNRFLAERTGGTYSTLKVQPAELEDSGVYFCASSQLGTLEQYFGPGTRLTVT.

Sample share makes this clone medium-sized. CDR3: CASSDSTPGEYF. DNA of the CDR3: TGTGCCAGCAGTGACTCGACCCCGGGGGAGTACTTC. This chain uses TRBV6-4 with TRBJ2-7, with a possible D match to TRBD2 (6 bases). The CDR3 runs 12 residues. Trimming shortened V by 0 bases and J by 11 bases, and 11 bases separated the two germline ends. CDR1 MRHNA and CDR2 SNTAGT come from the germline V gene.

The chain recombines TRBV11-2 with TRBJ2-7; D is unclear. The V and J ends lost 5 bases and 4 bases respectively, with 12 bases between them. Germline V gene data show CDR1 as SGHAT and CDR2 as FQNNGV. The CDR3 has 13 amino acids. The CDR3: CASSPNVRYEQYF. The CDR3 bases are TGTGCCAGCAGCCCGAACGTGAGATACGAGCAGTACTTC.

The rearrangement links TRBV25-1 to TRBJ2-7; D may be TRBD2 (6 bases). V was pared by 10 bases and J by 6 bases, with 13 bases between. CDR1 MGHDK and CDR2 SYGVNS come from the germline V gene. The CDR3 runs to 11 residues. CDR3 sequence reads: CANARGSEQYF. In DNA form, the CDR3 reads TGTGCCAATGCCCGGGGGTCCGAGCAGTACTTC.

V gene TRBV5-4 combines with J gene TRBJ2-3, with D unclear. The germline CDR1 and CDR2 sequences are SGHNT and YYREEE (reference sequence). The CDR3 has 13 amino acids. Trimming shortened V by 0 bases and J by 6 bases, and 8 bases separated the two germline ends. CDR3 amino acids: CASSLGGWDTQYF. CDR3 in DNA: TGTGCCAGCAGCTTGGGGGGATGGGATACGCAGTATTTT.

V usage is TRBV27 and J usage is TRBJ2-5, with TRBD1 matching over 10 bases. Germline CDR1 MNHEY, CDR2 SMNVEV (reference sequence). The CDR3 runs 15 residues. V lost 6 bases and J lost 2; bases outside the gene matches: 6. The CDR3 sequence: CASSSDRGKQETQYF. In DNA, the CDR3 is TGTGCCAGCAGCTCGGACAGGGGGAAACAAGAGACCCAGTACTTC.

The chain has TRBV10-3 and TRBJ1-3; no clear D gene. Germline V lookup: CDR1 ENHRY, CDR2 SYGVKD. V was shortened by 4 bases and J by 0 bases, with 19 bases between the two germline ends. The CDR3 has 18 amino acids. In nucleotides, the CDR3 is TGTGCCATCAGTGGCGGGATCCTGTGGGGTCACTCTGGAAACACCATATATTTT. Translated: CAISGGILWGHSGNTIYF.